These T cell receptor beta chains were read from a single sample in a study of siplizumab effects on memory and regulatory T cells. Profiled with immunoSEQ multiplex PCR; TCRdb holds only in-frame clones, not every one. The table records approximately 70,000 clones, roughly nine tenths of them present only once. Sequencing was performed on CD8+ T cells sorted from blood. Receptor source: a human donor in good health. CDR3s include the opening cysteine and the closing phenylalanine or tryptophan. The D gene is left open where the match is weak. For some rows the clone size is stated as once, few or many, or as a class when expanded; others skip it.

>TRBV7-9|TRBD2|TRBJ2-7|.
TGTGCCAGCAGCTCCGGCGGGGGGGCCTTCTACGAGCAGTACTTC
CASSSGGGAFYEQYF
>TRBV27|.|TRBJ1-1|.
TGTGCCAGCAGTTTTGGGTTTGGGGCGAACACTGAAGCTTTCTTT
CASSFGFGANTEAFF
>TRBV9|.|TRBJ2-7|.
TGTGCCAGCAGCGAGGGGGACAACTCCTACGAGCAGTACTTC
CASSEGDNSYEQYF
>TRBV19|.|TRBJ1-1|.
TGTGCCAGTAGTATCGGCTTCCTTGAAGCTTTCTTT
CASSIGFLEAFF
>TRBV29-1|.|TRBJ1-1|.
TGCAGCGTTGGTTACCCAAACACTGAAGCTTTCTTT
CSVGYPNTEAFF
>TRBV9|TRBD2|TRBJ2-1|.
TGTGCCAGCAGCGCCGGGACTAGCGGGATTATGGAGCAGTTCTTC
CASSAGTSGIMEQFF
>TRBV11-2|TRBD2|TRBJ2-5|.
TGTGCCAGCAGCCATCAGACTAGCGGGAGTCGGGAGACCCAGTACTTC
CASSHQTSGSRETQYF
>TRBV27|.|TRBJ2-1|.
TGTGCCAGCAGTTTCATTGGATTTTCCTACAATGAGCAGTTCTTC
CASSFIGFSYNEQFF
>TRBV4-1|TRBD2|TRBJ2-5|.
TGCGCCAGCAGCCAAGTGATAGCGGGAGGGCCGGGAGAGACCCAGTACTTC
CASSQVIAGGPGETQYF
>TRBV28|.|TRBJ2-2|once
TGTGCCAGCAGTTTCTTTCCCGGGACCACGAACACCGGGGAGCTGTTTTTT
CASSFFPGTTNTGELFF
>TRBV4-1|.|TRBJ2-1|.
TGCGCCAGCAGCCAAGAATTGCACTCTCAGGGCTACAATGAGCAGTTCTTC
CASSQELHSQGYNEQFF
>TRBV27|.|TRBJ2-4|.
TGTGCCAGTACATCCGGGTTAGCCAAAAACATTCAGTACTTC
CASTSGLAKNIQYF
>TRBV5-4|TRBD2|TRBJ2-1|.
TGTGCCAGCAGCGTTAGCGGGAGTACGTACAATGAGCAGTTCTTC
CASSVSGSTYNEQFF
>TRBV6-1|.|TRBJ1-5|.
TGTGCCAGCAGTGAAAGGGGGTCGAATCAGCCCCAGCATTTT
CASSERGSNQPQHF
>TRBV19|TRBD1|TRBJ1-1|.
TGTGCCAGTAGTCCCCGGACAGGTAAGAACACTGAAGCTTTCTTT
CASSPRTGKNTEAFF
>TRBV10-1|.|TRBJ2-5|.
TGCGCCAGCAGTGGGCATCGAGGGACCCAGTACTTC
CASSGHRGTQYF
>TRBV6-6|.|TRBJ1-5|.
TGTGCCAGCAGTTACTCGATCGGACAGCCGAATCAGCCCCAGCATTTT
CASSYSIGQPNQPQHF
>TRBV15|.|TRBJ2-4|.
TGTGCCACCAGCAGCGGACGGATCAAAAACATTCAGTACTTC
CATSSGRIKNIQYF
>TRBV13|.|TRBJ1-2|.
TGTGCCAGCAGCTTAGTGGGTCCGGGACGGTATGGCTACACCTTC
CASSLVGPGRYGYTF
>TRBV4-1|.|TRBJ2-7|.
TGCGCCAGCAGCCAAGAGGTGGCATTAATGGTGTACGAGCAGTACTTC
CASSQEVALMVYEQYF
>TRBV4-2|TRBD2|TRBJ2-2|.
TGTGCCAGCAGCCCACTGACTAGCTCCGCCGGGGAGCTGTTTTTT
CASSPLTSSAGELFF
>TRBV27|.|TRBJ2-7|.
TGTGCCAGCAGTTTATCGCAGGAGGCCTACGAGCAGTACTTC
CASSLSQEAYEQYF
>TRBV4-2|.|TRBJ1-1|.
TGTGCCAGCAGCCAAGAAGGTATCGGACAGCGTGAAGCTTTCTTT
CASSQEGIGQREAFF
>TRBV29-1|TRBD2|TRBJ2-1|.
TGCAGCGTTGAAAGCCTAGCGGAGAATGAGCAGTTCTTC
CSVESLAENEQFF
>TRBV7-9|.|TRBJ2-1|.
TGTGCCACCCTCTACGGGGGACCCAGCTCCTACAATGAGCAGTTCTTC
CATLYGGPSSYNEQFF
>TRBV14|.|TRBJ2-2|.
TGTGCCAGCAGCCATGCCAGCGCGAACACCGGGGAGCTGTTTTTT
CASSHASANTGELFF
>TRBV4-1|TRBD1|TRBJ2-7|.
TGCGCCAGCAGCCAAGATCGACAGGGGACCTACGAGCAGTACTTC
CASSQDRQGTYEQYF
>TRBV5-4|TRBD2|TRBJ2-3|.
TGTGCCAGCAGCTTAGCCGCGGGAGGCCACACAGATACGCAGTATTTT
CASSLAAGGHTDTQYF
>TRBV4-1|TRBD2|TRBJ2-7|.
TGCGCCAGCAGCCAATCCGGGACTAGCGGCTACGAGCAGTACTTC
CASSQSGTSGYEQYF
>TRBV5-4|TRBD1|TRBJ2-1|.
TGTGCCAGCAGCCCCGTGGGACAGGACCCTTACAATGAGCAGTTCTTC
CASSPVGQDPYNEQFF
>TRBV9|TRBD2|TRBJ2-7|.
TGTGCCAGTAGCACTAGCGGGAGCAACGAGCAGTACTTC
CASSTSGSNEQYF
>TRBV7-2|.|TRBJ1-1|.
TGTGCCAGCAGCTTAATTCACAGGGCCTGGTCGAACACTGAAGCTTTCTTT
CASSLIHRAWSNTEAFF
>TRBV7-2|TRBD2|TRBJ2-7|.
TGTGCCAGCAGCTCTAGCGGGAGCCGGGGCGAGCAGTACTTC
CASSSSGSRGEQYF
>TRBV27|.|TRBJ2-7|.
TGTGCCAGCAGTACCCTCTACGAGCAGTACTTC
CASSTLYEQYF
>TRBV5-6|.|TRBJ2-7|.
TGTGCCAGCAGCTTGGCCTGGGCTAACAACGAGCAGTACTTC
CASSLAWANNEQYF
>TRBV7-9|.|TRBJ1-1|.
TGTGCCAGCAGCCGCTGGAAGACTGAAGCTTTCTTT
CASSRWKTEAFF
>TRBV5-1|.|TRBJ1-1|once
TGCGCCAGCAGCTTGGAAGGAGGGATAACTGAAGCTTTCTTT
CASSLEGGITEAFF
>TRBV27|.|TRBJ1-2|.
TGTGCCAGCAGTTTATCGTCAGGGGCGTTCAACTATGGCTACACCTTC
CASSLSSGAFNYGYTF
>TRBV6-1|.|TRBJ2-4|.
TGTGCCAGCACCCGTAGAGGGATGGAAAACATTCAGTACTTC
CASTRRGMENIQYF
>TRBV11-2|TRBD1|TRBJ2-5|.
TGTGCCAGCAGCTTCCTAGGGGGCCGGGAGACCCAGTACTTC
CASSFLGGRETQYF